Below, 29 T cell receptor beta chains from the same sample are listed, as sequenced in a study of tumor-infiltrating lymphocytes in primary liver carcinoma. TCR beta cDNA was prepared out of around 460 ng total RNA by means of a constant-region primer. Libraries covering TCR beta were generated through three nested multiplex PCR rounds (using a slightly modified ARM-PCR). PCR rounds one and two used TRBV1-TRBV30 forward primers with a C-beta reverse primer for around 9 cycles each. MiXCR, run by TCRdb on the multiplex PCR reads, gives a single entry per CDR3 protein. The sample lists about 300,000 distinct CDR3 sequences, about 62% occurring once. The blood RNA (from unsorted whole blood) was obtained, and germline DNA was also extracted. The sample consisted of peripheral blood. These receptors were taken from a middle-aged man with primary liver carcinoma and hepatitis B virus infection.

This clonotype was detected many times. The chain employs TRBV5-4 and TRBJ2-2; unclear D gene. Looked up from germline, CDR1 is SGHNT and CDR2 is YYREEE (reference sequence). The CDR3 contains 15 residues. Trimming took 0 bases from V and 5 from J, leaving 11 bases between them. CDR3 loop: CASSLGAILTGELFF. The DNA of the CDR3 is TGTGCCAGCAGCTTGGGAGCAATACTTACCGGGGAGCTGTTTTTT.

This clonotype was counted many times. This chain connects TRBV11-2 to TRBJ2-1, with 14 bases aligning to TRBD2. J was trimmed by 5 bases and V by 4 bases; bases with no gene match: 1. The CDR3 loop spans 15 amino acids. The germline CDR1 and CDR2 sequences are SGHAT and FQNNGV. The CDR3 reads CASSSGLAGDNEQFF. The CDR3 bases are TGTGCCAGCAGCTCGGGACTAGCGGGAGACAATGAGCAGTTCTTC.

This clonotype was observed a handful of times. V usage is TRBV7-9 and J usage is TRBJ1-1; no reliable D call. The CDR3 consists of 14 residues. CDR1 and CDR2 from the germline V gene are SEHNR and FQNEAQ (reference sequence). V was cut by 4 bases and J by 1 base, with 10 bases left in between. The CDR3 DNA reads as TGTGCCAGCAGCTCCGGTCTAGAGAACACTGAAGCTTTCTTT. This translates into CASSSGLENTEAFF. Combining the CDR3 with reference TRBV7-9 and TRBJ1-1 gives the whole variable domain DTGVSQNPRHKITKRGQNVTFRCDPISEHNRLYWYRQTLGQGPEFLTYFQNEAQLEKSRLLSDRFSAERPKGSFSTLEIQRTEQGDSAMYLCASSSGLENTEAFFGQGTRLTVV.

The chain joins TRBV5-1 to TRBJ1-1; the D is unclear. Trimming removed 9 bases at V and 4 bases at J, with 13 bases between. Per the germline V gene, CDR1 is SGHRS and CDR2 is YFSETQ. The CDR3 has 12 residues. CDR3 loop: CANASEGTEAFF. CDR3 DNA sequence: TGCGCCAACGCATCGGAAGGCACTGAAGCTTTCTTT.

This clonotype has only one observation. The V and J genes are TRBV28 and TRBJ1-1, with a tentative D call TRBD1 (6 bases). V dropped 7 bases and J dropped 8 bases, with 11 bases sitting between them. This CDR3 contains 11 residues. Germline values: CDR1 MDHEN, CDR2 SYDVKM. The CDR3 spells CASTRRGEAFF. CDR3 sequence (DNA): TGTGCCAGCACCAGAAGGGGGGAAGCTTTCTTT.

On this clonotype: Since a much larger clone is just one base distant, this may be a read error. This sequence joins TRBV6-1 and TRBJ2-3; TRBD2 aligns across 11 bases. The junction had 5 bases not matched to a gene; V was cut back by 3 bases and J by 3 bases. Per the germline V gene, CDR1 is MNHNS and CDR2 is SASEGT. This CDR3 has 16 residues. Written as DNA, the CDR3 is TGTGCCAGCAGTGAGTTTCTAGCGGGAGGAACAGATACGCAGTATTTT. This sequence encodes CASSEFLAGGTDTQYF.

As concerns this clonotype: A read error may produce the germline difference seen at one junction end. The chain carries TRBV7-9 and TRBJ1-1; perhaps TRBD1 as D (5 bases). CDR3 length: 13 amino acids. CDR1 is SEHNR, CDR2 FQNEAQ, per germline (reference sequence). CDR3 nucleotide sequence: TGTGGCAGCAGCTTGGGGGTTGAAACTGAAGCTTTCTTT. Translation gives CGSSLGVETEAFF. The full variable domain, rest sourced from reference TRBV7-9 and TRBJ1-1, is DTGVSQNPRHKITKRGQNVTFRCDPISEHNRLYWYRQTLGQGPEFLTYFQNEAQLEKSRLLSDRFSAERPKGSFSTLEIQRTEQGDSAMYLCGSSLGVETEAFFGQGTRLTVV.

This clonotype occurred a few times. The chain has TRBV7-9 and TRBJ2-1; 10 bases map to TRBD1. Germline V CDR1 and CDR2: SEHNR, FQNEAQ (reference sequence). With V trimmed by 5 bases and J by 8 bases, 9 bases remained unmatched. The CDR3 extends over 15 amino acids. CDR3 amino acids: CASSPTGTGVHEQFF. DNA for the CDR3: TGTGCCAGCAGCCCCACCGGGACAGGGGTCCATGAGCAGTTCTTC.

Comment on this clonotype: Without the conserved terminal phenylalanine or tryptophan, this CDR3 likely stems from a read error. No DNA is shown, since the ends of the CDR3 on it are uncertain; the CDR3 is the one TCRdb lists. The rearrangement uses TRBV29-1 and TRBJ1-2; the DNA was not compared with TRBD1, the D call given in the table. The CDR3 region is 13 residues in length, termini included. The germline V gene has CDR1 SQVTM and CDR2 ANQGSEA. The CDR3 protein is CSVDRQGEDGYTL.

This clonotype was counted ten times or more. This chain joins TRBV6-1 and TRBJ1-5, with unresolved D. The CDR3 spans 13 residues. Germline V gene lookup returns CDR1 MNHNS and CDR2 SASEGT. V lost 4 bases and J 2 bases, leaving 6 bases between the germline ends. DNA of the CDR3: TGTGCCAGCAGTGGGGTACGCAATCAGCCCCAGCATTTT. This encodes CASSGVRNQPQHF.

This clonotype appeared once. Mismatch with germline at one junction end may stem from a read error. The J gene is TRBJ2-1, the V gene TRBV11-2; 8 nucleotides line up with TRBD2. Germline V gives CDR1 SGHAT, CDR2 FQNNGV. CDR3 size: 16 residues. The CDR3 protein is CTSSLLAGGYYNEQFF. The DNA for the CDR3 is TGTACCAGCAGCTTACTGGCGGGAGGTTATTACAATGAGCAGTTCTTC. The complete variable domain, with remaining parts taken from reference TRBV11-2 and TRBJ2-1, reads EAGVAQSPRYKIIEKRQSVAFWCNPISGHATLYWYQQILGQGPKLLIQFQNNGVVDDSQLPKDRFSAERLKGVDSTLKIQPAKLEDSAVYLCTSSLLAGGYYNEQFFGPGTRLTVL.

Concerning this clonotype: In this CDR3 the conserved last residue, phenylalanine or tryptophan, is missing, so a read error is likely. The DNA is left out, because the CDR3 cannot be placed on it with certainty; the CDR3 is given as TCRdb lists it. The J gene is TRBJ2-4, the V gene TRBV11-1; the table's D call of TRBD1 was not tested on the DNA. The CDR3 length is 14 residues, termini included. CDR1 is SGHAT and CDR2 is FQDESV in the germline V gene (reference sequence). CDR3: CASSRLGGGDIEYL.

The chain uses TRBV28 and TRBJ2-5, with a tentative D call TRBD2 (6 bases). Germline V lookup: CDR1 MDHEN, CDR2 SYDVKM. V lost 10 bases and J 4 bases, leaving 13 bases between the germline ends. CDR3 length equals 12 residues. Written as DNA, the CDR3 is TGTGCCACCGTCGGGGGAGGAGAGACCCAGTACTTC. This encodes CATVGGGETQYF.

A note on this clonotype: Just one base apart from a much larger clone, this may be a read error. J is TRBJ2-1 and V is TRBV4-1, with D maybe TRBD2 (6 bases). The CDR3 has 15 amino acids. Trimming took 0 bases from V and 15 from J, leaving 21 bases between them. Germline assignment: CDR1 MGHRA and CDR2 YSYEKL. The CDR3 DNA reads as TGCGCCAGCAGCCAAGAGGAGGGCCTTCATAATAGTCCGTTCTTC. Protein sequence: CASSQEEGLHNSPFF.

The chain combines TRBV11-2 with TRBJ2-5; D gene unclear. CDR1 is SGHAT, CDR2 FQNNGV, per germline. Trimming took off 1 base at V and 2 bases at J, with 17 bases between the two ends. The CDR3 has 17 residues. The CDR3 loop is CASSLAPATPSQETQYF. The CDR3 region has the DNA TGTGCCAGCAGCTTAGCCCCGGCCACACCATCTCAAGAGACCCAGTACTTC.

This clonotype was recorded only once. One base away lies a much larger clone, so this may be a sequencing read error. The rearrangement uses TRBV6-2 or TRBV6-3 and TRBJ2-3; the D is unclear. The CDR3 runs 15 residues. Deletions cut 2 bases from V and 8 bases from J, with 17 bases between. Germline loops: CDR1 MNHEY, CDR2 SVGEGT. CDR3 in amino acids: CASSYGDGAQVTQYF. CDR3 coding DNA: TGTGCCAGCAGTTACGGTGACGGAGCCCAGGTTACGCAGTATTTT.

Note on this clonotype: This may stem from a read error, because a much larger clone lies one nucleotide away. This chain links TRBV6-5 with TRBJ2-7, with 10 bases that match TRBD1. The germline V gene has CDR1 MNHEY and CDR2 SVGAGI. There are 14 residues in the CDR3. V lost 6 bases and J lost 0; bases outside the gene matches: 2. Here the CDR3 DNA reads TGTGCCAGCAGGAGGACAGGGGGCTCCTACGAGCAGTACTTC. Amino acid sequence: CASRRTGGSYEQYF.

This clonotype was seen repeatedly, ten times or more. The chain joins TRBV29-1 to TRBJ1-5, with D tentatively TRBD1 (6 bases). This CDR3 is built from 13 residues. The V end lost 6 bases, the J end lost 4 bases, and 13 bases lay between the germline ends. Germline values: CDR1 SQVTM, CDR2 ANQGSEA. The DNA for the CDR3 is TGCAGCGTGGTTGCAGGGGCTAATCAGCCCCAGCATTTT. Translation gives CSVVAGANQPQHF.

As for this clonotype: Here the CDR3 omits its conserved ending phenylalanine or tryptophan, so a read error is the likely source. The V and J genes are TRBV29-1 and TRBJ2-1; no reliable D call. The ends were cut back, 7 bases at V and 4 bases at J, with 11 bases in the middle. The V gene's germline CDR1 is SQVTM and CDR2 ANQGSEA. The CDR3 spans 12 residues. CDR3 bases: TGCAGCGAAGGACGTCGGTACAATGAGCAGTTCATC. Encoded protein: CSEGRRYNEQFI.

This clonotype was found a few times. The genes are TRBV5-4 and TRBJ2-2; 14 nucleotides match TRBD2. V was pared by 3 bases and J by 5 bases, with 6 bases of the junction left unmatched. The germline V gene has CDR1 SGHNT and CDR2 YYREEE (reference sequence). The CDR3 covers 17 residues. CDR3 in amino acids: CASSSGTSGRGTGELFF. The CDR3 DNA follows: TGTGCCAGCAGCTCCGGGACTAGCGGGAGAGGGACCGGGGAGCTGTTTTTT.

There are a few counts of this clonotype. A read error is likely, as this CDR3 ends without the conserved phenylalanine or tryptophan. V usage is TRBV11-2 and J usage is TRBJ2-5; the D is unclear. The germline V and J ends were trimmed by 3 bases and 5 bases, with 16 bases remaining between them. Germline-derived CDR1 and CDR2 are SGHAT and FQNNGV. This CDR3 comprises 15 residues. CDR3 sequence reads: CASSLTPHDGETQYL. CDR3 sequence (DNA): TGTGCCAGCAGCTTGACCCCCCATGACGGGGAGACCCAGTACTTG.

In regard to this clonotype: A read error may be the cause here, since a much bigger clone is one base away. V is TRBV5-6 and J is TRBJ2-1, with no clear D. Germline V gene sequence: CDR1 SGHDT, CDR2 YYEEEE. The CDR3 is 15 amino acids. V lost 3 bases, J lost 5 bases, and 15 bases lay in between. CDR3 in amino acids: CASSSAGRANNEQFF. The DNA of the CDR3 is TGTGCCAGCAGCTCGGCCGGCAGAGCCAACAATGAGCAGTTCTTC. Full variable domain (outside the CDR3, taken from reference TRBV5-6 and TRBJ2-1): DAGVTQSPTHLIKTRGQQVTLRCSPKSGHDTVSWYQQALGQGPQFIFQYYEEEERQRGNFPDRFSGHQFPNYSSELNVNALLLGDSALYLCASSSAGRANNEQFFGPGTRLTVL.

This chain uses TRBV6-2 or TRBV6-3 with TRBJ2-1, with 13 bases aligning to TRBD2. CDR3 size: 16 residues. Trimming at V came to 1 base and at J to 9 bases, leaving 6 bases not matched to a gene. Germline V gene lookup returns CDR1 MNHEY and CDR2 SVGEGT. The CDR3 loop is CASSYWGLAGMAEQFF. In DNA, the CDR3 is TGTGCCAGCAGTTACTGGGGACTAGCGGGAATGGCTGAGCAGTTCTTC.

Points on this clonotype: A read error may account for a junction end that differs from germline. The rearrangement links TRBV11-2 to TRBJ2-7, with TRBD2 identical over 11 bases. Per germline, CDR1 SGHAT and CDR2 FQNNGV. The CDR3 is made up of 14 amino acids. The CDR3 spells CANSLAGGPKEQYF. DNA for the CDR3: TGTGCCAACAGCTTAGCGGGAGGGCCGAAGGAACAGTACTTC.

Notes on this clonotype: Germline is not matched at one junction end, which may reflect a read error. The chain employs TRBV6-2 or TRBV6-3 and TRBJ2-6, with 8 positions matching TRBD1. This CDR3 spans 18 amino acids. The germline V gene has CDR1 MNHEY and CDR2 SVGEGT. The CDR3 here is CASRETGAVYSGANALTF. The CDR3 region has the DNA TGTGCCAGCAGGGAGACAGGGGCGGTATATTCTGGGGCCAACGCCCTGACTTTC.

Points on this clonotype: A much more abundant neighbour one base away suggests this may be a read error. This rearrangement joins TRBV6-5 to TRBJ2-7; D might be TRBD1 (5 bases). Per germline, CDR1 MNHEY and CDR2 SVGAGI. CDR3 length: 13 residues. CDR3 in DNA: TGTGCCAGCACCCTCTGGGGCGGTTACGATCAGTACTTC. Protein sequence: CASTLWGGYDQYF.

Note on this clonotype: This sequence may be a read error, since a much larger clone differs from it by one base. This CDR3 is CASSEIPNTGELFF. CDR3 coding DNA: TGCGCCAGCAGCGAGATCCCGAACACCGGGGAGCTGTTTTTT. The chain recombines TRBV4-1 with TRBJ2-2, with D unclear. The CDR3 spans 14 residues. Germline CDR1 reads MGHRA; CDR2 reads YSYEKL. The V end lost 5 bases, the J end lost 0 bases, and 7 bases lay between the germline ends.

This clonotype was counted a few times. A read error may explain this, as a much larger clone is one base away. The chain is built from TRBV29-1 and TRBJ2-1; D is unresolved. Per germline, CDR1 SQVTM and CDR2 ANQGSEA. The CDR3 is 15 residues long. The DNA of the CDR3 is TGCAGCGTTGAACCTGTTACTAAAATTCACAATGAGCAGCTCTTC. It specifies CSVEPVTKIHNEQLF.

A note on this clonotype: One end of the junction varies from germline; a read error may be responsible. The CDR3: CTSNPGQPEAFF. The CDR3 bases are TGTACCAGCAACCCCGGGCAACCTGAAGCTTTCTTT. The chain joins TRBV11-2 to TRBJ1-1, with D unclear. The CDR3 spans 12 residues. Germline V gene lookup returns CDR1 SGHAT and CDR2 FQNNGV. The full variable domain, rest sourced from reference TRBV11-2 and TRBJ1-1, is EAGVAQSPRYKIIEKRQSVAFWCNPISGHATLYWYQQILGQGPKLLIQFQNNGVVDDSQLPKDRFSAERLKGVDSTLKIQPAKLEDSAVYLCTSNPGQPEAFFGQGTRLTVV.